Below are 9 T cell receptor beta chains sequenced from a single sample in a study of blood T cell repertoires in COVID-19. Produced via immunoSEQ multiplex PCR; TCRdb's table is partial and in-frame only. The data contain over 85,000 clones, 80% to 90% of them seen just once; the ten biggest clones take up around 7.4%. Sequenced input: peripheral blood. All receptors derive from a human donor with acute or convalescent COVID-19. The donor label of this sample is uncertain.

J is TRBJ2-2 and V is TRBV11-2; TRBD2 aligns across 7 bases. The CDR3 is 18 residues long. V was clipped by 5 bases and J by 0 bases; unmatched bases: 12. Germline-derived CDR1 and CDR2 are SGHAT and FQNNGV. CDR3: CASSPRESVGPNTGELFF. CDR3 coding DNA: TGTGCCAGCAGCCCGCGGGAGAGCGTTGGGCCGAACACCGGGGAGCTGTTTTTT.

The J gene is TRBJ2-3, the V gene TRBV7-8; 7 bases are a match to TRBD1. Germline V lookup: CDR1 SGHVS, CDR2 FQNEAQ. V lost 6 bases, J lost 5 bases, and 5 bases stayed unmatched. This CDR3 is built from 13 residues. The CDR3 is CASSRGQKDTQYF. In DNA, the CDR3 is TGTGCCAGCAGTAGGGGGCAGAAAGATACGCAGTATTTT.

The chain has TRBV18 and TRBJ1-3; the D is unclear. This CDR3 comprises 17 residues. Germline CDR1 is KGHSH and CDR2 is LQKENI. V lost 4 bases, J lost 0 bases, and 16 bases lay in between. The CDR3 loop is CASSRTTDGVSGNTIYF. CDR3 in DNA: TGTGCCAGCTCACGGACCACCGACGGGGTCTCTGGAAACACCATATATTTT.

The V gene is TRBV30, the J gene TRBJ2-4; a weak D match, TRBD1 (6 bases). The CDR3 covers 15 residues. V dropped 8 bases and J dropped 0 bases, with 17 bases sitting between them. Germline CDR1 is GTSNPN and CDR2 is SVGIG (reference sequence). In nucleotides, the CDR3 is TGTGCCGGGACAACCGCGGACTTAGCCAAAAACATTCAGTACTTC. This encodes CAGTTADLAKNIQYF.

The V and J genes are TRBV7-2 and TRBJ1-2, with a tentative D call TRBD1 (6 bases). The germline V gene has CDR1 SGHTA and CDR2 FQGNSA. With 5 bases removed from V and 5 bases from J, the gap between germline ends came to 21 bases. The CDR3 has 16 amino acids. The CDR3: CASSAPLWGGEYGYTF. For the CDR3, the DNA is TGTGCCAGCAGCGCCCCCCTTTGGGGGGGCGAATATGGCTACACCTTC.

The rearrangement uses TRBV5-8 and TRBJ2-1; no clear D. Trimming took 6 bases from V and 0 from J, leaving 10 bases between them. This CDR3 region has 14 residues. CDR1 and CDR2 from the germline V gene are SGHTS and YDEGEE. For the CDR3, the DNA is TGTGCCAGCACCCAACACAGCTCCTACAATGAGCAGTTCTTC. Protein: CASTQHSSYNEQFF.

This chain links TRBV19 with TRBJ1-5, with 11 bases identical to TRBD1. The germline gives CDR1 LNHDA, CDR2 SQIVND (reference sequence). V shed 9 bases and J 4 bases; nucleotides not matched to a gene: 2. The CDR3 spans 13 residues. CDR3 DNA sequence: TGTGCCAGCGGGGACAGGGGGAATCAGCCCCAGCATTTT. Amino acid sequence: CASGDRGNQPQHF.

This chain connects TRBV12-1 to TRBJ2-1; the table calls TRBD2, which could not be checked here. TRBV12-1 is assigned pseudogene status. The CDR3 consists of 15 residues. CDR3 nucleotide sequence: TGTGCCAGCACCCTCCGGGGGGCTGGTTACAATGAGCAGTTCTTC. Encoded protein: CASTLRGAGYNEQFF.

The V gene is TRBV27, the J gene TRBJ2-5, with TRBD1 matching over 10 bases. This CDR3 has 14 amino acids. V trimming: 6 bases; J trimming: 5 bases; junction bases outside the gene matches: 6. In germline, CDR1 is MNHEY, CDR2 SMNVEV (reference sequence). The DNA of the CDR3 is TGTGCCAGCAGGGGACAGGGGCCAGCGGAGACCCAGTACTTC. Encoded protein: CASRGQGPAETQYF.